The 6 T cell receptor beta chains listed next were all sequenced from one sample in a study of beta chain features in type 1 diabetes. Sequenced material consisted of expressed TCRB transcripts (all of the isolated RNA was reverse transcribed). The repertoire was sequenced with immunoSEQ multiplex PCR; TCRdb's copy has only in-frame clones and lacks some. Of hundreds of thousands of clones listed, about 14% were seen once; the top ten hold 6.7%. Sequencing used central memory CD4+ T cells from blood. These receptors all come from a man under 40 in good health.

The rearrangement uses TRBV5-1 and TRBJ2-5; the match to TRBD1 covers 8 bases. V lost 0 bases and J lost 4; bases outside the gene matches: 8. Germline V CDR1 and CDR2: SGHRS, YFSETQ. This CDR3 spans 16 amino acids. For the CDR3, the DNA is TGCGCCAGCAGCTTGGCTAAGTTGGGACAGGCAGAGACCCAGTACTTC. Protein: CASSLAKLGQAETQYF.

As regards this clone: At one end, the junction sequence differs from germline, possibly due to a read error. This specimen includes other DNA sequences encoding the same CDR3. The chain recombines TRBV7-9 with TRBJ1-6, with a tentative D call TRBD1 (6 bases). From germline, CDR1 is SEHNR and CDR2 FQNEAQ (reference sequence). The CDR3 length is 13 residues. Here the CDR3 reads CASSLTGNSPLHF. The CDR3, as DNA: TGCGCCAGCAGCCTAACAGGGAATTCACCCCTCCACTTT.

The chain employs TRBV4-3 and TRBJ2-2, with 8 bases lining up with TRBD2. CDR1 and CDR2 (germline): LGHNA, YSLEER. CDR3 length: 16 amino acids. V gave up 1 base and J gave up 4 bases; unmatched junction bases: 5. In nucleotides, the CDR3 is TGCGCCAGCAGCCAAGGGCGGGGGGCTGGCACCGGGGAGCTGTTTTTT. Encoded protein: CASSQGRGAGTGELFF.

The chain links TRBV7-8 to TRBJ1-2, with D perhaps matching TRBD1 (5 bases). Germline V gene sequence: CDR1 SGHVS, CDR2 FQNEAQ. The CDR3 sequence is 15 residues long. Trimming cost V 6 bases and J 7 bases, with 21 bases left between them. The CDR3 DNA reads TGTGCCAGCAGTCCCTCGGTGGTAGGGGAAGCTGGCTACACCTTC. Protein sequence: CASSPSVVGEAGYTF.

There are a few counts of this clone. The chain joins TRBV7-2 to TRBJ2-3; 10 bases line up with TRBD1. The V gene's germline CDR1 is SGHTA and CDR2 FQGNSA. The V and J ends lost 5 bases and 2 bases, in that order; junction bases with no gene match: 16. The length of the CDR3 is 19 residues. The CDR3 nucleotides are TGTGCCAGCAGCCCCCGAGCCGGTCGGGACAGGGGCCCCACAGATACGCAGTATTTT. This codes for CASSPRAGRDRGPTDTQYF.

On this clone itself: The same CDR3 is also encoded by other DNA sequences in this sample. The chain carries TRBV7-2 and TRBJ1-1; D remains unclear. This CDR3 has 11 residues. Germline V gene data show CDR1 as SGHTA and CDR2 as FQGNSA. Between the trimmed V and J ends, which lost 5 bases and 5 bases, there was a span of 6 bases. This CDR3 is CASSLTTEAFF. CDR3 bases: TGTGCCAGCAGCCTTACAACTGAAGCTTTCTTT.